The 26 T cell receptor beta chains listed next were all sequenced from one sample in a study of tumor and adjacent non-tumor tissue in lung cancer. No cell sorting was done before RNA was extracted from the tissue. TCRbeta libraries were built with three rounds of nested PCR, modified from ARM-PCR. TCRdb re-analysed the multiplex PCR reads in MiXCR, keeping a single row per CDR3 protein. The sample shows 76,000 or so distinct CDR3 sequences, approximately 71% of them seen only once. What was sequenced was lung tumor tissue. The receptors come from a woman aged 65 to 85 with non-small cell lung cancer.

On this clonotype: At one of its ends the junction is not consistent with the germline gene, which may arise from a read error. The chain links TRBV11-1 to TRBJ2-1; 10 bases line up with TRBD2. Germline V gene sequence: CDR1 SGHAT, CDR2 FQDESV (reference sequence). There are 17 residues in the CDR3. CDR3 nucleotides: TGTACCAGCAGCTTAGGGCCAGCGGGAGGGTCCTACAATGAGCATTTCTTC. Translated: CTSSLGPAGGSYNEHFF.

The rearrangement joins TRBV21-1 to TRBJ2-6; the table assigns TRBD1, which was not confirmed against the DNA. TRBV21-1 corresponds to a pseudogene. This CDR3 is 16 amino acids long. CDR3 coding DNA: TGTGCCAGCAGCAAGGGGACGAAGTCTGGGGCCAACGTCCTGACTTTC. Its translation: CASSKGTKSGANVLTF.

V and J are TRBV20-1 and TRBJ2-7; tentative D call: TRBD1 (6 bases). The germline V gene has CDR1 DFQATT and CDR2 SNEGSKA (reference sequence). CDR3 length equals 15 residues. In nucleotides, the CDR3 is TGCAGCGTTAGAGCCCTAGACAGGAGCTCCTACGAGCAGTACTTC. It translates to CSVRALDRSSYEQYF.

This clonotype came up once. The chain is built from TRBV6-1 and TRBJ1-2; D not resolved. The V gene lost 2 bases and the J gene lost 3 bases, with 7 bases spanning the gap. This CDR3 is built from 13 residues. The germline V gene encodes CDR1 MNHNS and CDR2 SASEGT. This CDR3 is CASSEYVYYGYTF. The DNA for the CDR3 is TGTGCCAGCAGTGAATATGTGTACTATGGCTACACCTTC.

As to this clonotype: One end of the junction does not line up with germline, which may come from a read error. The V call is TRBV5-1, the J call TRBJ2-7; 7 bases are a match to TRBD2. There are 15 residues in the CDR3. The germline V gene has CDR1 SGHRS and CDR2 YFSETQ. DNA for the CDR3: TGCGCCAACAGCCCCGGGGTTGCGGGGGTATACGAGAAGTACTTC. Protein product: CANSPGVAGVYEKYF.

Details on this clonotype: The conserved final phenylalanine or tryptophan is absent from the CDR3, which likely points to a read error. V and J are TRBV11-3 and TRBJ2-1; TRBD2 might be the D (6 bases). The germline V gene has CDR1 SGHNT and CDR2 YENEEA. The CDR3 runs 15 residues. CDR3 residues: CTSSLASVSYNEQFS. The CDR3 DNA sequence: TGTACCAGCAGCTTAGCTAGCGTGAGCTACAATGAGCAGTTCTCC.

This clonotype was seen more than once but under ten times. The V gene is TRBV12-3 or TRBV12-4, the J gene TRBJ2-2, with unresolved D. The CDR3 runs to 12 residues. The V gene lost 3 bases and the J gene lost 10 bases, with 9 bases spanning the gap. This chain's CDR3 is CASSFQPEELFF. CDR3 nucleotide sequence: TGTGCCAGCAGTTTCCAGCCTGAGGAGCTGTTTTTT.

This clonotype has more than one count but fewer than ten. One end of the junction is discordant with germline, which a read error may explain. The V gene is TRBV7-9, the J gene TRBJ2-1; 9 nucleotides agree with TRBD2. This CDR3 spans 18 amino acids. From germline, CDR1 is SEHNR and CDR2 FQNEAQ (reference sequence). The CDR3 is CASSLARGGGAFYSEQFF. The CDR3 DNA follows: TGTGCCAGCAGCTTAGCCCGGGGCGGGGGGGCCTTCTACAGTGAGCAGTTCTTC.

In its sample, this clonotype was seen many times. A much larger clone sits a single nucleotide away, making a read error possible. The rearrangement links TRBV10-2 to TRBJ2-5; a weak D match, TRBD1 (6 bases). In germline, CDR1 is WSHSY, CDR2 SAAADI. This CDR3 is 14 amino acids long. DNA of the CDR3: TGCGCCAGCAACATCGCCGGGACACAAGGGACCCAGTACTTC. Translation: CASNIAGTQGTQYF.

The rearrangement joins TRBV4-1 to TRBJ2-3; D call uncertain. TRBJ1-5 explains the end of the DNA better; the J call may be wrong. Germline lookup yields CDR1 MGHRA and CDR2 YSYEKL. This CDR3 region has 14 residues. CDR3 in DNA: TGCGCCAGCAGCCTCAATGGGGATACTGATACGCAGCATTTT. The encoded protein is CASSLNGDTDTQHF.

A word on this clonotype: Germline is not matched at one junction end, which may reflect a read error. The genes are TRBV7-8 and TRBJ2-5; tentative D call: TRBD2 (6 bases). Germline V gene lookup returns CDR1 SGHVS and CDR2 FQNEAQ. This CDR3 is built from 14 residues. The CDR3 DNA follows: TGTTCCAGCAGCCTGGCTAGCGCCAAAGAGACCCAGTACTTC. Its translation is CSSSLASAKETQYF.

As to this clonotype: With a much larger clone just one base away, this may be a read error. This is likely a read error, given that the CDR3 carries no conserved phenylalanine or tryptophan at its end. The rearrangement joins TRBV24-1 to TRBJ1-5; D may be TRBD1 (5 bases). CDR1 KGHDR and CDR2 SFDVKD come from the germline V gene. Trimming removed 5 bases from V and 4 bases from J, with 11 bases in between. This CDR3 has 14 residues. CDR3 nucleotide sequence: TGTGCCACCAGTGTTGGCGGGGGGAATCAGCCCCAGCATCTT. Translated: CATSVGGGNQPQHL.

To note about this clonotype: The conserved final phenylalanine or tryptophan is absent from the CDR3, which likely points to a read error. It is unclear where the CDR3 begins or ends on the DNA, so no DNA is shown, and the CDR3 is as TCRdb lists it. The chain combines TRBV10-1 with TRBJ2-2. In germline, CDR1 is WNHNN, CDR2 SYGVQD (reference sequence). The CDR3 is 12 amino acids long, termini counted. The CDR3: CASSPNTGGLSY.

With respect to this clonotype: The junction and the germline gene differ at one end; a read error may be behind it. The rearrangement links TRBV11-3 to TRBJ2-5, with D maybe TRBD1 (7 bases). This CDR3 has 14 amino acids. Germline CDR1 and CDR2: SGHNT and YENEEA. CDR3 sequence: CASSPRSRGETEYF. CDR3 nucleotides: TGTGCCAGCAGCCCCCGGAGCAGGGGGGAGACCGAGTACTTC.

Turning to this clonotype: This sequence may be a read error, since a much larger clone differs from it by one base. V gene TRBV28 combines with J gene TRBJ2-1; 7 bases are a match to TRBD2. The V gene end was trimmed by 6 bases and the J gene end by 8 bases; junction bases not matched to a gene: 13. Germline CDR1 and CDR2: MDHEN and SYDVKM. The CDR3 is made up of 15 amino acids. The CDR3: CASSILAEEGHEQFF. In DNA form, the CDR3 reads TGTGCCAGCAGCATCCTAGCGGAGGAAGGGCATGAGCAGTTCTTC.

As to this clonotype: One end of the junction varies from germline; a read error may be responsible. The chain is built from TRBV12-3 or TRBV12-4 and TRBJ2-3; D may be TRBD1 (5 bases). The CDR3 runs 13 residues. The CDR3 bases are TGTGTCAGCAGTGCCTCAGGGATAGATACGCAGTATTTC. Translated: CVSSASGIDTQYF.

As concerns this clonotype: Because it lacks the conserved phenylalanine or tryptophan at the end, this CDR3 is likely a read error. The chain couples TRBV4-1 to TRBJ1-1, with D unresolved. V lost 1 base and J lost 3, with 15 bases in between. Germline V gene data show CDR1 as MGHRA and CDR2 as YSYEKL. CDR3 size: 16 residues. DNA of the CDR3: TGCGCCAGCAGCCAAGTGGGTCATGGTGTTGACACTGAAGCTTTCTTA. Protein sequence: CASSQVGHGVDTEAFL.

This chain joins TRBV7-9 and TRBJ2-2; perhaps TRBD1 as D (6 bases). V lost 5 bases to trimming and J lost 5 bases, with 12 bases between them. This CDR3 has 14 amino acids. Germline CDR1 SEHNR, CDR2 FQNEAQ (reference sequence). The CDR3 DNA follows: TGTGCCAGCAGCCCCTGGGACAATACCGGGGAGCTGTTTTTT. Its protein product is CASSPWDNTGELFF. Full variable domain (outside the CDR3, taken from reference TRBV7-9 and TRBJ2-2): DTGVSQNPRHKITKRGQNVTFRCDPISEHNRLYWYRQTLGQGPEFLTYFQNEAQLEKSRLLSDRFSAERPKGSFSTLEIQRTEQGDSAMYLCASSPWDNTGELFFGEGSRLTVL.

The rearrangement joins TRBV6-6 to TRBJ2-1; TRBD1 or TRBD2 may be the D gene (5 bases each). Per germline, CDR1 MNHNY and CDR2 SVGAGI (reference sequence). The CDR3 is 14 residues long. Trimming left V 5 bases short and J 9 bases short, with 17 bases between. The CDR3 region has the DNA TGTGCCAGCAGTACCCGGGACCGTGATGTTGAGCAGTTCTTC. Its translation: CASSTRDRDVEQFF.

This clonotype turned up a few times. This sequence may be a read error, since a much larger clone differs from it by one base. This chain joins TRBV10-3 and TRBJ1-1; D is perhaps TRBD1 (5 bases). Germline V CDR1 and CDR2: ENHRY, SYGVKD. This CDR3 spans 14 amino acids. Written as DNA, the CDR3 is TGTACCATCAGCACCAGGGTTGAGGACACTGAAGCTTTCTTT. This codes for CTISTRVEDTEAFF.

The chain combines TRBV5-1 with TRBJ1-1, with no clear D. Germline V lookup: CDR1 SGHRS, CDR2 YFSETQ. The V end lost 4 bases, the J end lost 5 bases, and 12 bases lay between the germline ends. The CDR3 totals 13 residues. CDR3 region: CASSRLVGTEAFF. In DNA, the CDR3 is TGCGCCAGCAGCCGCCTAGTCGGGACTGAAGCTTTCTTT. The full variable domain, in which reference TRBV5-1 and TRBJ1-1 provide the parts outside the CDR3, is KAGVTQTPRYLIKTRGQQVTLSCSPISGHRSVSWYQQTPGQGLQFLFEYFSETQRNKGNFPGRFSGRQFSNSRSEMNVSTLELGDSALYLCASSRLVGTEAFFGQGTRLTVV.

This clonotype came up a few times. This may arise from a read error, as a much more abundant clone is one base away. The chain has TRBV10-1 and TRBJ2-3; D not certain. Germline-derived CDR1 and CDR2 are WNHNN and SYGVQD (reference sequence). The length of the CDR3 is 13 residues. V was trimmed by 4 bases and J by 3 bases, leaving 8 bases between them. The CDR3 nucleotides are TGCGCCAGCAGTGTGCCTGGGACAGATACGCAGTATTTT. Its protein product is CASSVPGTDTQYF.

In the case of this clonotype: A much more abundant neighbour one base away suggests this may be a read error. This chain links TRBV20-1 with TRBJ2-7; 15 nucleotides agree with TRBD2. This CDR3 region has 17 residues. In germline, CDR1 is DFQATT, CDR2 SNEGSKA (reference sequence). V was clipped by 8 bases and J by 4 bases; unmatched bases: 15. The CDR3 coding sequence is TGCAGTACTAACAATTTAGACGGGACTAGCGGGAGGTACGAGCAGTACTTC. This encodes CSTNNLDGTSGRYEQYF.

This clonotype turned up a few times. J is TRBJ2-6 and V is TRBV27; 9 nucleotides match TRBD1. Germline assignment: CDR1 MNHEY and CDR2 SMNVEV (reference sequence). V shed 7 bases and J 0 bases; nucleotides not matched to a gene: 7. The CDR3 consists of 17 residues. The CDR3 is CASKPGQGLSGANVLTF. CDR3 nucleotide sequence: TGTGCCAGCAAACCGGGACAGGGTCTCTCTGGGGCCAACGTCCTGACTTTC. Variable domain in full (rest from reference TRBV27 and TRBJ2-6): EAQVTQNPRYLITVTGKKLTVTCSQNMNHEYMSWYRQDPGLGLRQIYYSMNVEVTDKGDVPEGYKVSRKEKRNFPLILESPSPNQTSLYFCASKPGQGLSGANVLTFGAGSRLTVL.

A remark on this clonotype: This CDR3 is missing its conserved last phenylalanine or tryptophan, likely due to a read error. The chain couples TRBV5-5 to TRBJ2-7; D remains unclear. The CDR3 runs 15 residues. Germline CDR1 SGHKS, CDR2 YYEKEE (reference sequence). The CDR3 region is CASSLGSRVSYEQYY. The CDR3 nucleotides are TGTGCCAGTAGCTTGGGATCACGGGTCTCCTACGAGCAGTACTAC.

J is TRBJ2-2 and V is TRBV20-1, with D unclear. This CDR3 comprises 14 residues. V was cut by 1 base and J by 5 bases, with 11 bases left in between. Germline V lookup: CDR1 DFQATT, CDR2 SNEGSKA (reference sequence). CDR3 coding DNA: TGCAGTGCTAGAGGGGCCACTAAAACCGGGGAGCTGTTTTTT. Encoded protein: CSARGATKTGELFF.